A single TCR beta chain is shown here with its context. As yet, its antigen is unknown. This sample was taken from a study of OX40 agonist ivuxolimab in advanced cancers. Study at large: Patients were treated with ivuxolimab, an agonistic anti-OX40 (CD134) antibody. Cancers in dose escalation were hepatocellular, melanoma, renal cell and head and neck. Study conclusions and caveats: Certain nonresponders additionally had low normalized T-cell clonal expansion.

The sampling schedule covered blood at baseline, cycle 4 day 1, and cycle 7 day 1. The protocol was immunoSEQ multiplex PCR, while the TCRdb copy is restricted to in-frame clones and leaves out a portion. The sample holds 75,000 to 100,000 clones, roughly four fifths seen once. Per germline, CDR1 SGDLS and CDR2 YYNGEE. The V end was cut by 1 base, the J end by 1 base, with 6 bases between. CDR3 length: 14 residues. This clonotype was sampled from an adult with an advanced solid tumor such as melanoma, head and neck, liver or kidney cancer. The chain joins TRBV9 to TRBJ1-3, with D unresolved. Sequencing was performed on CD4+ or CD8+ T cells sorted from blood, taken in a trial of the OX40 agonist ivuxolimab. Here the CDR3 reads CASSVMGSGNTIYF. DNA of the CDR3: TGTGCCAGCAGCGTAATGGGTTCTGGAAACACCATATATTTT.